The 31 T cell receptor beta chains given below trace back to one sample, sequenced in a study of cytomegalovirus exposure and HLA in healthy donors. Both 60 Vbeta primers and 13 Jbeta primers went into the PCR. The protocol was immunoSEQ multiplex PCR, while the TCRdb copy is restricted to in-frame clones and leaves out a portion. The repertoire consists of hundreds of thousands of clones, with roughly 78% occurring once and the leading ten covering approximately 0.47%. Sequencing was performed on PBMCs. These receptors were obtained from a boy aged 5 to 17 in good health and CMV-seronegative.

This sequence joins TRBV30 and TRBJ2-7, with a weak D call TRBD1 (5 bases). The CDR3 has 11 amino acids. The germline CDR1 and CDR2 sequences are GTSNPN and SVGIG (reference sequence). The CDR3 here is CAFRRRGEQYF. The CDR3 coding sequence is TGTGCTTTTAGACGAAGGGGCGAGCAGTACTTC.

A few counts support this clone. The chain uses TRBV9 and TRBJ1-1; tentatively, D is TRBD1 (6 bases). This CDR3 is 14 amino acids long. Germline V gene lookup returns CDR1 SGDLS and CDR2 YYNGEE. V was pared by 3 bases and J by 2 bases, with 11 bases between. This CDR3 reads CASSERTANTEAFF. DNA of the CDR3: TGTGCCAGCAGCGAGAGGACAGCAAACACTGAAGCTTTCTTT. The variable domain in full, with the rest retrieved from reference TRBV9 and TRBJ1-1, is DSGVTQTPKHLITATGQRVTLRCSPRSGDLSVYWYQQSLDQGLQFLIQYYNGEERAKGNILERFSAQQFPDLHSELNLSSLELGDSALYFCASSERTANTEAFFGQGTRLTVV.

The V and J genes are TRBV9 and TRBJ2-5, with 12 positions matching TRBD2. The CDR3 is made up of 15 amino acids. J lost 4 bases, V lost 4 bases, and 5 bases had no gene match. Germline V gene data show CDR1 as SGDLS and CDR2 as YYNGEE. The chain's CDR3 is CASSSSGGGGETQYF. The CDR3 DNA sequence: TGTGCCAGCAGCTCTAGCGGGGGGGGAGGAGAGACCCAGTACTTC. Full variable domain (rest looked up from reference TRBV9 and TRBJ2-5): DSGVTQTPKHLITATGQRVTLRCSPRSGDLSVYWYQQSLDQGLQFLIQYYNGEERAKGNILERFSAQQFPDLHSELNLSSLELGDSALYFCASSSSGGGGETQYFGPGTRLLVL.

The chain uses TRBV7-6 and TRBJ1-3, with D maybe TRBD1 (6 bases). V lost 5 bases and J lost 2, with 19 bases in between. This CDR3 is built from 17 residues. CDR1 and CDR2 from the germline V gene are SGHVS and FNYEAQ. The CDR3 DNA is TGTGCCAGCAGCCTAAGGTTGTGGGGGCTCCCTGGAAACACCATATATTTT. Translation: CASSLRLWGLPGNTIYF. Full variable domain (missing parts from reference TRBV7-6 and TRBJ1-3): GAGVSQSPRYKVTKRGQDVALRCDPISGHVSLYWYRQALGQGPEFLTYFNYEAQQDKSGLPNDRFSAERPEGSISTLTIQRTEQRDSAMYRCASSLRLWGLPGNTIYFGEGSWLTVV.

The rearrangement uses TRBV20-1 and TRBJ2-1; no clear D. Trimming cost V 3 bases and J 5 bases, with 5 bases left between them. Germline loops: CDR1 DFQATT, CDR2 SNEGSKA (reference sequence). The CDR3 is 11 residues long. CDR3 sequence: CSASPNNEQFF. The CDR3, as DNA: TGCAGTGCTAGTCCTAACAATGAGCAGTTCTTC.

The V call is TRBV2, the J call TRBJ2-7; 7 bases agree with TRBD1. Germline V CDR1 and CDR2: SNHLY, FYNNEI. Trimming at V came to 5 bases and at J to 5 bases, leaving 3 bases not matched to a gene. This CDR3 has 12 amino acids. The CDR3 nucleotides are TGTGCCAGCAGTACAGGGGCCGACGAGCAGTACTTC. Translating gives CASSTGADEQYF.

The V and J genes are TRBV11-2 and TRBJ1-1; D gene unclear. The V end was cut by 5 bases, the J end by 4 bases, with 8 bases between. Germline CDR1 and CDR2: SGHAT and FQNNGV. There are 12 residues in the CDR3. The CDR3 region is CASSHGVTEAFF. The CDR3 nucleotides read TGTGCCAGCAGCCACGGGGTCACTGAAGCTTTCTTT.

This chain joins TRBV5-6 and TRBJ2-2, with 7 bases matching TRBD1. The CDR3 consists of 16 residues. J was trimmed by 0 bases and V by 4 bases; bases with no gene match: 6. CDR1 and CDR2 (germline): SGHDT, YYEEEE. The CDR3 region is CASSETGNANTGELFF. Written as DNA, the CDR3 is TGTGCCAGCAGCGAGACAGGGAACGCGAACACCGGGGAGCTGTTTTTT.

The CDR3 region has the DNA TGTGCCAGCAGCACCCGGGACAGGGTGATCGCTGAAGCTTTCTTT. It is translated as CASSTRDRVIAEAFF. This chain uses TRBV11-1 with TRBJ1-1, with 9 bases aligning to TRBD1. CDR3 length equals 15 residues. After removal of 5 bases from V and 6 bases from J, the junction contained 10 bases not matched to a gene. Germline CDR1 is SGHAT and CDR2 is FQDESV (reference sequence).

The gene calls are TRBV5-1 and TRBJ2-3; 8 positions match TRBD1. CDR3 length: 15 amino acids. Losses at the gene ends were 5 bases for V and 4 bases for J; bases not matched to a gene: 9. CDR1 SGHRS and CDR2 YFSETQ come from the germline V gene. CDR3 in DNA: TGCGCCAGCAGAGTGGCAGGGGGCTACGCAGATACGCAGTATTTT. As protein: CASRVAGGYADTQYF. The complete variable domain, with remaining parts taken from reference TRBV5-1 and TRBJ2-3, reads KAGVTQTPRYLIKTRGQQVTLSCSPISGHRSVSWYQQTPGQGLQFLFEYFSETQRNKGNFPGRFSGRQFSNSRSEMNVSTLELGDSALYLCASRVAGGYADTQYFGPGTRLTVL.

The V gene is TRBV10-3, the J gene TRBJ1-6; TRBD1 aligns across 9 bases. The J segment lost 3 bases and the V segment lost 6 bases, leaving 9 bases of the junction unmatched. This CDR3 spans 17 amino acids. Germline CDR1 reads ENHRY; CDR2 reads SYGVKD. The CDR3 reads CAIRPGQGGGYNSPLHF. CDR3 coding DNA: TGTGCCATCAGGCCGGGACAGGGTGGCGGCTATAATTCACCCCTCCACTTT.

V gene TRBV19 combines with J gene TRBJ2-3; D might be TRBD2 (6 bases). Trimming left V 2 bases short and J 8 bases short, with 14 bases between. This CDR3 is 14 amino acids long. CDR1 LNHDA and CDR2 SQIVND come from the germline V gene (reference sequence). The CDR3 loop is CASSISGETSTQYF. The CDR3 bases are TGTGCCAGTAGTATATCGGGGGAGACATCTACGCAGTATTTT.

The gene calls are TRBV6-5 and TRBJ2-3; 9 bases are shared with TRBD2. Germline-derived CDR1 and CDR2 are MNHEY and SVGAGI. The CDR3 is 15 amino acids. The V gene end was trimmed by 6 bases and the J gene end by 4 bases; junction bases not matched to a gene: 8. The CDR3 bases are TGTGCCAGCAGCTCTCTTAGCGGGAGCCCAGATACGCAGTATTTT. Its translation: CASSSLSGSPDTQYF.

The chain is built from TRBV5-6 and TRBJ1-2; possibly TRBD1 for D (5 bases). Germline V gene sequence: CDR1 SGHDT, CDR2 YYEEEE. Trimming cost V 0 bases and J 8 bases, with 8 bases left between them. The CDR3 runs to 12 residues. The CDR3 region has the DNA TGTGCCAGCAGCTTGGGTCGGGGGGGCTACACCTTC. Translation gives CASSLGRGGYTF.

Here the CDR3 reads CSVDIRPGADTQYF. The CDR3 DNA reads TGCAGCGTTGATATTAGACCCGGGGCAGATACGCAGTATTTT. This chain uses TRBV29-1 with TRBJ2-3; TRBD2 might be the D (5 bases). The V end was cut by 3 bases, the J end by 4 bases, with 14 bases between. The CDR3 runs 14 residues. Germline CDR1 is SQVTM and CDR2 is ANQGSEA.

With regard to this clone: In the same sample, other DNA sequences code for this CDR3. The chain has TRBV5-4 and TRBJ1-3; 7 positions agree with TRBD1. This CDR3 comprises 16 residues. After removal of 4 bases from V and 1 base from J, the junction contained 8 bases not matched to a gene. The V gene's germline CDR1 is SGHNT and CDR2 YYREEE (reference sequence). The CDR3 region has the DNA TGTGCCAGCAGCAGGGGACAGCCAGTATCTGGAAACACCATATATTTT. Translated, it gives CASSRGQPVSGNTIYF.

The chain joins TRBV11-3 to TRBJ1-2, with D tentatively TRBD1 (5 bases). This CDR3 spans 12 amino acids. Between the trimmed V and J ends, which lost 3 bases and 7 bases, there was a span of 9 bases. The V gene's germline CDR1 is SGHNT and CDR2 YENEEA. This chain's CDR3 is CASSLDQGGYTF. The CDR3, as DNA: TGTGCCAGCAGCTTGGACCAGGGTGGCTACACCTTC.

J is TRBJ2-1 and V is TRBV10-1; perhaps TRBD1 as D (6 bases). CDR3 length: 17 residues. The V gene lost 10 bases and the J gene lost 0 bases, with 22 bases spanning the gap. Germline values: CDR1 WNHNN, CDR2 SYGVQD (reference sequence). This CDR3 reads CATAGTGTGSSYNEQFF. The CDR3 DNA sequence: TGCGCCACCGCCGGCACAGGAACAGGGAGCTCCTACAATGAGCAGTTCTTC.

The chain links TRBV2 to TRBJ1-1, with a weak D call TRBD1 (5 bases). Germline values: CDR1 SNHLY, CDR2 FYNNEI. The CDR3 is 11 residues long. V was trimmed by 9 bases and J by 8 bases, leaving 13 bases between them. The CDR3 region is CARSTGREAFF. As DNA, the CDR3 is TGTGCCAGGAGTACAGGAAGAGAAGCTTTCTTT.

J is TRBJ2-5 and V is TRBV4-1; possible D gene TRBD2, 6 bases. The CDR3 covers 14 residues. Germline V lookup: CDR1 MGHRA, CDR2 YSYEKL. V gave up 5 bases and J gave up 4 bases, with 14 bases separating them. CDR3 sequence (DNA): TGCGCCAGCAGCTCGATCATGGAGGGAGAGACCCAGTACTTC. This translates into CASSSIMEGETQYF.

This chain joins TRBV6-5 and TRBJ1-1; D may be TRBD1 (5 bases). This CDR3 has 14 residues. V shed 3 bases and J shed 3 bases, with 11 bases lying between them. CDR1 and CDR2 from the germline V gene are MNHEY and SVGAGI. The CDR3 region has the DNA TGTGCCAGCAGTTATATGGGGACTGACACTGAAGCTTTCTTT. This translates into CASSYMGTDTEAFF.

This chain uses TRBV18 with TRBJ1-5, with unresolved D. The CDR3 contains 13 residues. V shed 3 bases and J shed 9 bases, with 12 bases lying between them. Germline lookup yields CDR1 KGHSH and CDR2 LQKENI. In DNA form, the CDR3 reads TGTGCCAGCTCACCGGAGTTCGAGGGGCCCCAGCATTTT. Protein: CASSPEFEGPQHF.

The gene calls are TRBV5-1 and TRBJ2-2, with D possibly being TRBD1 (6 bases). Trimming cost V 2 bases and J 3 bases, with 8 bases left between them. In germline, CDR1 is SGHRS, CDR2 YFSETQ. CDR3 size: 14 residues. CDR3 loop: CASSLQGDTGELFF. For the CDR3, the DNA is TGCGCCAGCAGCTTACAGGGAGACACCGGGGAGCTGTTTTTT.

In DNA, the CDR3 is TGCGCCAGCAGCTTGGGGTTCCGGGGAATGGGAACCTACGAGCAGTACTTC. Translating it yields CASSLGFRGMGTYEQYF. This chain joins TRBV5-1 and TRBJ2-7; maybe TRBD2 (5 bases). The length of the CDR3 is 17 residues. Germline CDR1 SGHRS, CDR2 YFSETQ. With 0 bases removed from V and 2 bases from J, the gap between germline ends came to 18 bases.

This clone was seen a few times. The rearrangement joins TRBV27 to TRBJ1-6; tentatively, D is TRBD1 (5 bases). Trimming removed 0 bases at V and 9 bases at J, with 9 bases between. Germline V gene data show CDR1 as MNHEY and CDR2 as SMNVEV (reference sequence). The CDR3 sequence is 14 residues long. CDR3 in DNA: TGTGCCAGCAGTTTATCGTTCGGGGGTTCACCCCTCCACTTT. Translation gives CASSLSFGGSPLHF.

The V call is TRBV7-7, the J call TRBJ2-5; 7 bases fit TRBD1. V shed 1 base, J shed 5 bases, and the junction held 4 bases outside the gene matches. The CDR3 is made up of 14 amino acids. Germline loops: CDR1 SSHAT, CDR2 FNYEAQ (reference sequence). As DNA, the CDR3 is TGTGCCAGCAGCTTAGTTATAGGGGGCGAGACCCAGTACTTC. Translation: CASSLVIGGETQYF. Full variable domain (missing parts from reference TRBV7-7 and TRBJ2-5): GAGVSQSPRYKVTKRGQDVTLRCDPISSHATLYWYQQALGQGPEFLTYFNYEAQPDKSGLPSDRFSAERPEGSISTLTIQRTEQRDSAMYRCASSLVIGGETQYFGPGTRLLVL.

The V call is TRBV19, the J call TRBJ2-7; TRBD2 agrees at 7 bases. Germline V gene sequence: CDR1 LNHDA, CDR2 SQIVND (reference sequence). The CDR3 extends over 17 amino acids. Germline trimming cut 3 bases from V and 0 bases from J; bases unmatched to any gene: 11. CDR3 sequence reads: CASSIGLDAIYSYEQYF. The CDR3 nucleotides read TGTGCCAGTAGTATCGGACTAGACGCAATCTACTCCTACGAGCAGTACTTC.

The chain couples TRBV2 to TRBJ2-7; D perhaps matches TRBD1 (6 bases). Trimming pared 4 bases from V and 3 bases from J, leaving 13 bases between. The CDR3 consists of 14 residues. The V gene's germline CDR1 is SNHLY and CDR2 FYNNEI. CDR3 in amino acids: CASSVETGHYEQYF. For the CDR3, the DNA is TGTGCCAGCAGTGTTGAGACAGGACACTACGAGCAGTACTTC.

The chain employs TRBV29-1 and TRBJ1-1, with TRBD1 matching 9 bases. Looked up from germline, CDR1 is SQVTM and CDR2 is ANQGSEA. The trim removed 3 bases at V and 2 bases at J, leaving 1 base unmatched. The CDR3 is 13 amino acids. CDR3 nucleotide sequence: TGCAGCGTTGAGGGACAGGGAAACACTGAAGCTTTCTTT. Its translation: CSVEGQGNTEAFF.

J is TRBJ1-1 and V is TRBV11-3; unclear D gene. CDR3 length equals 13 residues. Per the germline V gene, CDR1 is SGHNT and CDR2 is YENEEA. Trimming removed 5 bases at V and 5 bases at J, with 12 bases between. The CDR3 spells CASSQGRGTEAFF. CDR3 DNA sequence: TGTGCCAGCAGCCAAGGACGGGGAACTGAAGCTTTCTTT.

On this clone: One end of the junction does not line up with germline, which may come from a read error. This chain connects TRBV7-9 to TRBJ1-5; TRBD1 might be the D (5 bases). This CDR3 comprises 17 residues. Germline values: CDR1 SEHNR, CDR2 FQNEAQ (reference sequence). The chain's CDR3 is CSSSPRTDSAVNQPQHF. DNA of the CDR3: TGTTCCAGCAGCCCAAGAACCGACAGTGCGGTCAATCAGCCCCAGCATTTT. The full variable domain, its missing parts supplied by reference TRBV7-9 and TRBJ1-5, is DTGVSQNPRHKITKRGQNVTFRCDPISEHNRLYWYRQTLGQGPEFLTYFQNEAQLEKSRLLSDRFSAERPKGSFSTLEIQRTEQGDSAMYLCSSSPRTDSAVNQPQHFGDGTRLSIL.